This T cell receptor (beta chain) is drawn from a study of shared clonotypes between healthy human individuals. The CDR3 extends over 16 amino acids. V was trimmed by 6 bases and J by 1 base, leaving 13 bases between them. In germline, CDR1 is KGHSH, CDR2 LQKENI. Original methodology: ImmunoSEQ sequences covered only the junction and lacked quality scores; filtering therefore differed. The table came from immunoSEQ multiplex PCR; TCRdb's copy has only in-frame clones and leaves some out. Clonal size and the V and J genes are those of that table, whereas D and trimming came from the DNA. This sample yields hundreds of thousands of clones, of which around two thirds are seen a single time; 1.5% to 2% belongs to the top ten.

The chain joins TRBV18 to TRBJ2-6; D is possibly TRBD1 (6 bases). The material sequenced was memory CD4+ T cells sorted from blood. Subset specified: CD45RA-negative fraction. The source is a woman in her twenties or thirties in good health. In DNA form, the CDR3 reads TGTGCCAGCTCGCGCGGTACAGGGTCTGGGGCCAACGTCCTGACTTTC. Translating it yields CASSRGTGSGANVLTF.